This T cell receptor beta chain was profiled in a study of CD8 T cells in Susac syndrome. Background on the study: At blood draw, Susac syndrome patients were therapy-naive, on corticosteroids, or on intravenous immunoglobulin alone.

Sequencing targeted TCR beta in blood CD8+ and CD4+ T cells. RNA, at about 0.45 to 1 ug, was reverse transcribed with random hexamers. From the immunoSEQ multiplex PCR reads, TCRdb called clonotypes with MiXCR, one entry per CDR3 protein. The sample has roughly 130,000 distinct CDR3 sequences; around 96% are singletons. The CDR3 covers 14 residues. Trimming at V came to 5 bases and at J to 4 bases, leaving 4 bases not matched to a gene. What was sequenced was CD4+ T cells from PBMCs. This TCR came from a human donor with Susac syndrome. The gene calls are TRBV12-3 or TRBV12-4 and TRBJ1-5; 8 bases line up with TRBD1. CDR3 region: CASSATGGNQPQHF. CDR3 nucleotide sequence: TGTGCCAGCAGTGCCACAGGGGGGAATCAGCCCCAGCATTTT.